This T cell receptor (beta chain) was recorded in a study of graft-versus-host responses after intestinal transplantation. On the study more broadly: Among the recipients, transplants were multivisceral, liver-intestinal, or isolated intestinal.

A remark on this clone: As yet, its antigen is unknown.

Produced via immunoSEQ multiplex PCR; TCRdb's table is partial and in-frame only. The sample contains around 64,000 clones, approximately 94% of which appear only once. The CDR3 is made up of 15 amino acids. J was trimmed by 1 base and V by 4 bases; bases with no gene match: 3. CDR1 SGHRS and CDR2 YFSETQ come from the germline V gene. V usage is TRBV5-1 and J usage is TRBJ2-5; TRBD2 matches 11 bases. The sequences come from unstimulated CD4+ T cells sorted from spleen or lymph node cells, collected before transplant. The TCR originated in a human donor who was the organ donor for an intestinal transplant. CDR3 nucleotides: TGCGCCAGCAGCCCCGGGACTAGCGGCCAAGAGACCCAGTACTTC. Its translation is CASSPGTSGQETQYF.